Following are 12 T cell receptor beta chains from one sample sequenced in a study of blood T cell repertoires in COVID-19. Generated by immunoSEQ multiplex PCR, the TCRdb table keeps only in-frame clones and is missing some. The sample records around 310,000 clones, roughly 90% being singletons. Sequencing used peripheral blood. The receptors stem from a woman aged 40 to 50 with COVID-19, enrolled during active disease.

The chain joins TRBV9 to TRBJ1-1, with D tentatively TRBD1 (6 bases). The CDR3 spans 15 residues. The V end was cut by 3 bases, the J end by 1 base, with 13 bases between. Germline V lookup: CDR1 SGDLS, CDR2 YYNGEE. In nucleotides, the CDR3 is TGTGCCAGCAGCGCCCCCCAAGGGGGGAACACTGAAGCTTTCTTT. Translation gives CASSAPQGGNTEAFF.

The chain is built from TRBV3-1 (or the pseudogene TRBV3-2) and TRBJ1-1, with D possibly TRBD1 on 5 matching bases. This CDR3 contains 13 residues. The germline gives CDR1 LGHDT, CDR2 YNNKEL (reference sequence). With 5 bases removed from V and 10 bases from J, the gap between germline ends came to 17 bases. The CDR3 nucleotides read TGTGCCAGCAGCACGCACTTACAGGTTGGAGCTTTCTTT. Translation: CASSTHLQVGAFF.

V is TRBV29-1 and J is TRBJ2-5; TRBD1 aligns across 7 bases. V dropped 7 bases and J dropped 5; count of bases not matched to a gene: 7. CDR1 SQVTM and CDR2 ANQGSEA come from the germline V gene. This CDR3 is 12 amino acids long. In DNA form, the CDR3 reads TGCAGCGCCTCGACAGGGACGGAGACCCAGTACTTC. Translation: CSASTGTETQYF.

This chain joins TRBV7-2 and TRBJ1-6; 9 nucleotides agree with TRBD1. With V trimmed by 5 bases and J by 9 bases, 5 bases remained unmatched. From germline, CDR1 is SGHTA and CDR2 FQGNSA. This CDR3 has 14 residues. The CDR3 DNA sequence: TGTGCCAGCAGCCGCACAGGGGGCGGTTCACCCCTCCACTTT. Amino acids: CASSRTGGGSPLHF.

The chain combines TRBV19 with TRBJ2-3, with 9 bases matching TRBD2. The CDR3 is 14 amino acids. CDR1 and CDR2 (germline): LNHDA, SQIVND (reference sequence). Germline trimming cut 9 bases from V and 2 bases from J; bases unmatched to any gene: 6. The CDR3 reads CASSGLAFTDTQYF. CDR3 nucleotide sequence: TGTGCCAGCAGTGGACTAGCGTTCACAGATACGCAGTATTTT.

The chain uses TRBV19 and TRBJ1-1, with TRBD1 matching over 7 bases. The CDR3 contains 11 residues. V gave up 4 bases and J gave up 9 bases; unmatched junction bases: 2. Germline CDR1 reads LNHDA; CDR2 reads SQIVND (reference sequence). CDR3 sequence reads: CASSKDRQAFF. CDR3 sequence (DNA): TGTGCCAGTAGTAAGGACAGGCAAGCTTTCTTT.

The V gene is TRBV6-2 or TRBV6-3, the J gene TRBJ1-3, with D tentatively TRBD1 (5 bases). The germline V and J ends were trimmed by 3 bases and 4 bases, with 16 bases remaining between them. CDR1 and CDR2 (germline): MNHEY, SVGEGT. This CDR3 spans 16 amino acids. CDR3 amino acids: CASSYPSGSRGNTIYF. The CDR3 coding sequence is TGTGCCAGCAGTTATCCTTCAGGGTCTCGCGGAAACACCATATATTTT.

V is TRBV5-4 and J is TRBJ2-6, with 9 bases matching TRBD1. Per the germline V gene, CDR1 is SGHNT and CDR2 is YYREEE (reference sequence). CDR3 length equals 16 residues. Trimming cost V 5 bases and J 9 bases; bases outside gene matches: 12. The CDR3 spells CASRPRTGVPNNVLTF. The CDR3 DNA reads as TGTGCCAGCAGACCTCGGACAGGGGTCCCGAACAACGTCCTGACTTTC.

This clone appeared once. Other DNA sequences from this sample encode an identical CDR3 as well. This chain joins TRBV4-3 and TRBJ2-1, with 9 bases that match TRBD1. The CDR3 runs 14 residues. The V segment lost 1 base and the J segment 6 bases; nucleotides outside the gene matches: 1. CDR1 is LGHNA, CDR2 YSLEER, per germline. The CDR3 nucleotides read TGCGCCAGCAGCCAAGGGACAGGGGTCAATGAGCAGTTCTTC. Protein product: CASSQGTGVNEQFF.

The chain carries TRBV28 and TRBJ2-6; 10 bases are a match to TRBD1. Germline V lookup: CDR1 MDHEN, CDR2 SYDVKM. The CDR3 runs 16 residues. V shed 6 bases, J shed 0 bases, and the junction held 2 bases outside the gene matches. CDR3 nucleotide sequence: TGTGCCAGCAGGGGGACAGGGGCCTCTGGGGCCAACGTCCTGACTTTC. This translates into CASRGTGASGANVLTF.

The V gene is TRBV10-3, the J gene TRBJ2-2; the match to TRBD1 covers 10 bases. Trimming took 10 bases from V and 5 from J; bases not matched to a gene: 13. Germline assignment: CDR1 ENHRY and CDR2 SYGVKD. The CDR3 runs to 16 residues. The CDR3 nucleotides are TGTGCCAGCCTTACCGGGACAGGGGATCCTACCGGGGAGCTGTTTTTT. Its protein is CASLTGTGDPTGELFF.

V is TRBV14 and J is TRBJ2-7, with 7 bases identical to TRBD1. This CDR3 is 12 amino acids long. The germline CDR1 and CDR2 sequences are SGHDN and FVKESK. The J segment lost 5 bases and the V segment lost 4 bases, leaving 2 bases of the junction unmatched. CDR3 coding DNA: TGTGCCAGCAGCCTTACAGGGGACGAGCAGTACTTC. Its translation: CASSLTGDEQYF.